The entry below describes one TCR beta chain. As yet, its antigen is unknown. This specimen belongs to a study of shared clonotypes between healthy human individuals. This CDR3 is built from 16 residues. Germline V gene lookup returns CDR1 MDHEN and CDR2 SYDVKM. After removal of 2 bases from V and 3 bases from J, the junction contained 7 bases not matched to a gene. Data came from immunoSEQ multiplex PCR; TCRdb stores just in-frame clones and leaves some out. The sample contains roughly 2.1 million clones, approximately 94% of which appear only once. Study results and limitations: Clonotypes which were not shared had lower generation probabilities than clonotypes that all four donors shared.

Positively selected for CCR7, the CD45RO-negative cells used as naive CD8 cells excluded terminally differentiated effector memory CD45RA+ cells. The TCR originated in a man in his late teens or twenties in good health. Some clones in this sample may be carry-over from other donors' samples. Sequenced input: naive CD8+ T cells from PBMCs. This sequence joins TRBV28 and TRBJ2-7; 10 positions agree with TRBD2. CDR3 protein: CASSLIPLAGIYEQYF. The CDR3 DNA reads TGTGCCAGCAGTTTAATTCCACTAGCGGGAATCTACGAGCAGTACTTC.